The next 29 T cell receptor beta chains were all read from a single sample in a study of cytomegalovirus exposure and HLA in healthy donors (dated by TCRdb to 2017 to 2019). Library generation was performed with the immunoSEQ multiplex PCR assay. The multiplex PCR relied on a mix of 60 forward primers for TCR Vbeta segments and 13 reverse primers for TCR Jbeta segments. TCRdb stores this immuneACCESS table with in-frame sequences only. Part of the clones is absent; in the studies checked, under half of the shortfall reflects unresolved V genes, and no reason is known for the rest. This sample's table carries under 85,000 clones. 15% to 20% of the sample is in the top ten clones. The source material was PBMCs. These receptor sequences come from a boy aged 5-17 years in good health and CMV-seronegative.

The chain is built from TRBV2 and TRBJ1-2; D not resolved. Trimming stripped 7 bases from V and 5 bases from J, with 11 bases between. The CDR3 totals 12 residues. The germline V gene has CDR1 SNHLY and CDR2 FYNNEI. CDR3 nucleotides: TGTGCCAGCATGTTGGGGAGGTATGGCTACACCTTC. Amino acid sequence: CASMLGRYGYTF.

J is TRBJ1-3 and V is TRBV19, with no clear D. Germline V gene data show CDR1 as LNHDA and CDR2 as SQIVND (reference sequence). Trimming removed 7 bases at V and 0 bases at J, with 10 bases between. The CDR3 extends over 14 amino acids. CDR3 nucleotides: TGTGCCAGTACCGGTTCTAGCTCTGGAAACACCATATATTTT. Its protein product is CASTGSSSGNTIYF.

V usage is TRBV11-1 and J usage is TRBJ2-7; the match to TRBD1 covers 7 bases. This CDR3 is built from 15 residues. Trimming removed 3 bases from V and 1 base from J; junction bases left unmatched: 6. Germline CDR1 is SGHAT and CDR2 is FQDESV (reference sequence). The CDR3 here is CASSFRQGESYEQYF. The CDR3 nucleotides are TGTGCCAGCAGCTTTAGACAGGGAGAATCCTACGAGCAGTACTTC.

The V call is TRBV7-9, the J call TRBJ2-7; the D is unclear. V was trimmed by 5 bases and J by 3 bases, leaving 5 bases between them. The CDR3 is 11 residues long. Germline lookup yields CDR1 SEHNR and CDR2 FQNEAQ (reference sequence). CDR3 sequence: CASSLSYEQYF. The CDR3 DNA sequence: TGTGCCAGCAGCCTCAGCTACGAGCAGTACTTC.

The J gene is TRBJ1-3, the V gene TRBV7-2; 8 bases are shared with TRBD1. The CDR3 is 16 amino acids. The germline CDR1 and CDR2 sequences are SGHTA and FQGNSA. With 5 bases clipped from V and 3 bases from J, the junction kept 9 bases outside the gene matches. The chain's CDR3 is CASSRSGTGLGNTIYF. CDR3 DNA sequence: TGTGCCAGCAGCCGTTCCGGGACAGGTCTTGGAAACACCATATATTTT.

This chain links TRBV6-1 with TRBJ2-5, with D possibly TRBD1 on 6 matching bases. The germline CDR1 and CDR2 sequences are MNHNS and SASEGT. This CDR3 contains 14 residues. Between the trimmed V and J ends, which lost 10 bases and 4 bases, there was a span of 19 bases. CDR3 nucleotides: TGTGCCATCCAAACGGGACAACTGGGAGAGACCCAGTACTTC. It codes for CAIQTGQLGETQYF.

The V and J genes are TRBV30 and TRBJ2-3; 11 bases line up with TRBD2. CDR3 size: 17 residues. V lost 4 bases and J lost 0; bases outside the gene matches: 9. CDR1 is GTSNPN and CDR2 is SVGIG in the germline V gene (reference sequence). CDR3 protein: CAWTRSSGGVSTDTQYF. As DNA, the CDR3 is TGTGCCTGGACCCGGAGTAGCGGGGGGGTTAGCACAGATACGCAGTATTTT.

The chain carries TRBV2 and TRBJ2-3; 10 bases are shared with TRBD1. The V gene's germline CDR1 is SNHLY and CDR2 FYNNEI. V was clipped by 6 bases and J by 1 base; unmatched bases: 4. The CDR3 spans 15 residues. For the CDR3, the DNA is TGTGCCAGCAGCCTCGACAGGGGGCGCACAGATACGCAGTATTTT. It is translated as CASSLDRGRTDTQYF. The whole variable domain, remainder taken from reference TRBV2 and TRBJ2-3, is EPEVTQTPSHQVTQMGQEVILRCVPISNHLYFYWYRQILGQKVEFLVSFYNNEISEKSEIFDDQFSVERPDGSNFTLKIRSTKLEDSAMYFCASSLDRGRTDTQYFGPGTRLTVL.

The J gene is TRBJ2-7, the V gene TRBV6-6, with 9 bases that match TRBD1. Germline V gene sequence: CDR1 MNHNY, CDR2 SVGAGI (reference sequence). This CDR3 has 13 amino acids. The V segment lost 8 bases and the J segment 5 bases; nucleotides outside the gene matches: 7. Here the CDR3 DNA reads TGTGCCAGCGGGGGGGACAGGGAGAACGAGCAGTACTTC. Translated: CASGGDRENEQYF.

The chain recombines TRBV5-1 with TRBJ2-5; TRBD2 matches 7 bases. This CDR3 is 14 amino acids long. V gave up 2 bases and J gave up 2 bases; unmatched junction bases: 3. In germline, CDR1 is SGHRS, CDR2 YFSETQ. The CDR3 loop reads CASSFGGGQETQYF. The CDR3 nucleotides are TGCGCCAGCAGCTTTGGGGGAGGGCAAGAGACCCAGTACTTC.

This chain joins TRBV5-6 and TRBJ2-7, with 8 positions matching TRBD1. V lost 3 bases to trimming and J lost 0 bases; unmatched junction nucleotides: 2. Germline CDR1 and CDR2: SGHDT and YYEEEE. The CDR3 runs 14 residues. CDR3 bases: TGTGCCAGCAGCTACGACAGGGGCTCCTACGAGCAGTACTTC. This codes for CASSYDRGSYEQYF.

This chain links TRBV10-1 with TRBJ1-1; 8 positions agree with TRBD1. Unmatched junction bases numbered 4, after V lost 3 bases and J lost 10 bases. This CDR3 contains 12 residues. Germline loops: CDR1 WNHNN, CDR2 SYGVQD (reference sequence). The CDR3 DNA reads TGCGCCAGCAGTGAAAGGACAGGGAGAGCTTTCTTT. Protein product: CASSERTGRAFF.

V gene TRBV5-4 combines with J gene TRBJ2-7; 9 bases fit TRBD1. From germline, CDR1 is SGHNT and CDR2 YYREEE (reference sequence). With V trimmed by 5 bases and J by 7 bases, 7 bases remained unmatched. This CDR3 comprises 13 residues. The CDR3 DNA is TGTGCCAGCAGACGGACAGGGGTTGGTGAGCAGTACTTC. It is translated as CASRRTGVGEQYF.

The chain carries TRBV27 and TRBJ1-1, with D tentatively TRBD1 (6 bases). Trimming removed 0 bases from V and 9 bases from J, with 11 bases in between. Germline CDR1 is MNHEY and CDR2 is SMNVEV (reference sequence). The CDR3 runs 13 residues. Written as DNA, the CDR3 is TGTGCCAGCAGTTTATCGAACAGGGCCCAAGCTTTCTTT. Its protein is CASSLSNRAQAFF.

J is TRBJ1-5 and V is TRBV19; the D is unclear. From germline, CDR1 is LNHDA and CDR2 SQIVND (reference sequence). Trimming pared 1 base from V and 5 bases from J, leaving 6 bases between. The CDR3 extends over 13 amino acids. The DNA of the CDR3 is TGTGCCAGTAGTATAGGCCTAGATCAGCCCCAGCATTTT. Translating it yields CASSIGLDQPQHF.

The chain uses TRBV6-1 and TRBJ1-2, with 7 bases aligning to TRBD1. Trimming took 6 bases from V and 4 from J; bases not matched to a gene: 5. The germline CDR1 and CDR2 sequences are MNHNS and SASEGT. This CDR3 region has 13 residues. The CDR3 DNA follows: TGTGCCAGCAGGGATGACAGGGCCTATGGCTACACCTTC. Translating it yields CASRDDRAYGYTF.

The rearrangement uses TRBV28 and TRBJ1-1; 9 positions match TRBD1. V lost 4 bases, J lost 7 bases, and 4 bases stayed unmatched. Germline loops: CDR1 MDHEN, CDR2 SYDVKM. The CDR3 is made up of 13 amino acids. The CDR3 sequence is CASSSRGQGEAFF. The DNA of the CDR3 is TGTGCCAGCAGTTCCAGGGGACAGGGTGAAGCTTTCTTT.

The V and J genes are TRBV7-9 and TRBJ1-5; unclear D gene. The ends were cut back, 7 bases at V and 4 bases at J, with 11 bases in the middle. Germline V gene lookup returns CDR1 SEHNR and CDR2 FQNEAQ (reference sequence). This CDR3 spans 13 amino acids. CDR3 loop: CASTREANQPQHF. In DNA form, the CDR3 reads TGTGCCAGCACCCGAGAGGCGAATCAGCCCCAGCATTTT.

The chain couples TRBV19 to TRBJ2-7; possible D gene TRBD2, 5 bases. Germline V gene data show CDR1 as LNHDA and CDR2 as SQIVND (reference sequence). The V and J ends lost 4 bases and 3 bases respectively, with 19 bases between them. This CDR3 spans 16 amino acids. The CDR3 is CASSTDGGGTLYEQYF. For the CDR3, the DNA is TGTGCCAGTAGTACGGACGGAGGAGGAACGCTCTACGAGCAGTACTTC.

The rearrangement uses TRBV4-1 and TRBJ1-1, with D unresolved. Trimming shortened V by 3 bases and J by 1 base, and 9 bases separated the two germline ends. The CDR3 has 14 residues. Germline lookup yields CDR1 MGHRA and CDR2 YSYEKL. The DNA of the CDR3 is TGCGCCAGCAGCCACCCTCTTAGGAACACTGAAGCTTTCTTT. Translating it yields CASSHPLRNTEAFF.

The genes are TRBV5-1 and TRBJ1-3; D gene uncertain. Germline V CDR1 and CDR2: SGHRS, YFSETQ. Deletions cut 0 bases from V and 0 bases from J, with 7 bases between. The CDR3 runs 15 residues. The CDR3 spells CASSLGSYSGNTIYF. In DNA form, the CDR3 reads TGCGCCAGCAGCTTGGGGTCCTACTCTGGAAACACCATATATTTT.

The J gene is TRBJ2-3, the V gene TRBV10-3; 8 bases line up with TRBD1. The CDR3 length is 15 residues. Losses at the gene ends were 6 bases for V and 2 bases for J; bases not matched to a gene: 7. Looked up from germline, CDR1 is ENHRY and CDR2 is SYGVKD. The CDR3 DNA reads TGTGCCATCAGACAGGGGGATCGACACACAGATACGCAGTATTTT. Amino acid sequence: CAIRQGDRHTDTQYF.

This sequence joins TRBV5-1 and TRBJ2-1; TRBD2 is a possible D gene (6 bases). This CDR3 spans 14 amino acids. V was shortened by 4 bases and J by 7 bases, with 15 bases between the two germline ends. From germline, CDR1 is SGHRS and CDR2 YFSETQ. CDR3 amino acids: CASSPSGLRNEQFF. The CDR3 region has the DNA TGCGCCAGCAGCCCCTCGGGACTTAGAAATGAGCAGTTCTTC.

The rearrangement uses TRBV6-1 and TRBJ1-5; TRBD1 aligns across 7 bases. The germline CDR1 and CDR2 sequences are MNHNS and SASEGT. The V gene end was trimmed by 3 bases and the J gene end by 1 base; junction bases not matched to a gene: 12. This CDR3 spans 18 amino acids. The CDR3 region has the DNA TGTGCCAGCAGTGATCCCCTCGGGACAGCGAACAGCAATCAGCCCCAGCATTTT. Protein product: CASSDPLGTANSNQPQHF.

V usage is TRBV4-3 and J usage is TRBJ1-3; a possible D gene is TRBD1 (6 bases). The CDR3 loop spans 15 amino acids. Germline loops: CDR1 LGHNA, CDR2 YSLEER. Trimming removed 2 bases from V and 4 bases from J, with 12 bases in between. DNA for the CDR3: TGCGCCAGCAGCCAAATGATCGGGACAGGAAACACCATATATTTT. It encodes CASSQMIGTGNTIYF.

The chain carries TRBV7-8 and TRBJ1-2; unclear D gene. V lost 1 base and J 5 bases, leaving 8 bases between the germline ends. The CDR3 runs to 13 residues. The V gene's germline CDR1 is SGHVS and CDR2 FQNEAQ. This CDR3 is CASSLGTLYGYTF. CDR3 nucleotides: TGTGCCAGCAGCTTAGGGACTCTTTATGGCTACACCTTC.

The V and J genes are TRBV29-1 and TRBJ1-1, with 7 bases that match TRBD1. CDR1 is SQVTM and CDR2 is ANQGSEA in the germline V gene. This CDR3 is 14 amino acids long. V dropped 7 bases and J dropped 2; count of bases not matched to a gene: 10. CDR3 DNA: TGCAGCGGTAACAGGGGAAGGATAAACACTGAAGCTTTCTTT. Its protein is CSGNRGRINTEAFF.

In DNA, the CDR3 is TGTGCCTACGGGAGATGGTCCTACGAGCAGTACTTC. Translated, it gives CAYGRWSYEQYF. The chain has TRBV30 and TRBJ2-7, with D perhaps matching TRBD2 (6 bases). In germline, CDR1 is GTSNPN, CDR2 SVGIG (reference sequence). With 7 bases removed from V and 1 base from J, the gap between germline ends came to 11 bases. The CDR3 has 12 residues.

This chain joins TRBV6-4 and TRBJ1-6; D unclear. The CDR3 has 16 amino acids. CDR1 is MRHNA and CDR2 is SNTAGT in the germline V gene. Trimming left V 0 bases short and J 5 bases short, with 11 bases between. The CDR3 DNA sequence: TGTGCCAGCAGTGACTCAGGAGGACTCGATAATTCACCCCTCCACTTT. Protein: CASSDSGGLDNSPLHF.